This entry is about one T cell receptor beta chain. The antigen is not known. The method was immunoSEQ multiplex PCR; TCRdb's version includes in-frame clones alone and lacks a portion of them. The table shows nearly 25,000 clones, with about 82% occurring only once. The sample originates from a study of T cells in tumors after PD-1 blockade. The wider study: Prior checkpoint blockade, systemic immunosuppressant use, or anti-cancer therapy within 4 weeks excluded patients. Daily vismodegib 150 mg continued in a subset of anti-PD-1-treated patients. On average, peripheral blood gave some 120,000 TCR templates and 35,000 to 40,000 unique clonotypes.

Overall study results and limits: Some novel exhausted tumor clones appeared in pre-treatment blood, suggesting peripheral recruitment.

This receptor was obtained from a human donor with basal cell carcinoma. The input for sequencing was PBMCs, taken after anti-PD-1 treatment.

CDR3 amino acids: CASRGRLNTGELFF. CDR3 nucleotides: TGTGCCAGCAGAGGACGGTTGAACACCGGGGAGCTGTTTTTT. The chain carries TRBV5-8 and TRBJ2-2; D call uncertain. In germline, CDR1 is SGHTS, CDR2 YDEGEE. V was trimmed by 5 bases and J by 1 base, leaving 9 bases between them. This CDR3 is 14 amino acids long.